The 20 T cell receptor beta chains below were found in one sample sequenced in a study of shared clonotypes between healthy human individuals. Produced via immunoSEQ multiplex PCR; TCRdb's table is partial and in-frame only. The sample records hundreds of thousands of clones, just over 75% being singletons. The source material was PBMCs. Source of these receptors: a woman in her thirties or forties in good health. Some clones in this sample may be carry-over from other donors' samples.

The gene calls are TRBV28 and TRBJ1-4; a possible D gene is TRBD1 (5 bases). V lost 3 bases, J lost 3 bases, and 8 bases lay in between. Germline V gene lookup returns CDR1 MDHEN and CDR2 SYDVKM. The CDR3 is made up of 14 amino acids. The CDR3 protein is CASSFGGANEKLFF. The CDR3 DNA reads as TGTGCCAGCAGTTTTGGGGGGGCTAATGAAAAACTGTTTTTT.

The sample holds one count of this clone. The gene calls are TRBV28 and TRBJ2-5; 7 bases are a match to TRBD1. Germline CDR1 MDHEN, CDR2 SYDVKM. Losses at the gene ends were 5 bases for V and 2 bases for J; bases not matched to a gene: 5. CDR3 size: 14 residues. The CDR3, as DNA: TGTGCCAGCAGTCCCGACAGGGTACAAGAGACCCAGTACTTC. Encoded protein: CASSPDRVQETQYF.

Worth noting for this clone: A far larger clone is a single base away, which makes a read error likely. Other DNA sequences in the sample encode the same CDR3. The genes are TRBV7-8 and TRBJ2-7; no clear D gene. Germline CDR1 reads SGHVS; CDR2 reads FQNEAQ. The CDR3 has 15 residues. The CDR3 region has the DNA TGTGCCAGCAGTTTCCTCCGCTACTCACCCTACGAGCAATACTTC. This gives the protein CASSFLRYSPYEQYF.

The chain is built from TRBV5-5 and TRBJ2-2; D is ambiguous. V was clipped by 1 base and J by 1 base, with 5 bases between them. CDR1 is SGHKS, CDR2 YYEKEE, per germline (reference sequence). The CDR3 runs 14 residues. The CDR3, as DNA: TGTGCCAGCAGCTTGAGGCGGAACACCGGGGAGCTGTTTTTT. It translates to CASSLRRNTGELFF.

The chain links TRBV29-1 to TRBJ2-1; 9 nucleotides match TRBD2. The J segment lost 0 bases and the V segment lost 6 bases, leaving 9 bases of the junction unmatched. CDR3 length: 16 residues. The V gene's germline CDR1 is SQVTM and CDR2 ANQGSEA. The CDR3 sequence: CSVGGGGGSSYNEQFF. CDR3 coding DNA: TGCAGCGTGGGCGGGGGGGGCGGTAGCTCCTACAATGAGCAGTTCTTC.

The V gene is TRBV28, the J gene TRBJ1-5, with D maybe TRBD1 (5 bases). Germline values: CDR1 MDHEN, CDR2 SYDVKM. Trimming left V 6 bases short and J 4 bases short, with 13 bases between. The CDR3 has 14 residues. The CDR3 here is CASRSRGLNQPQHF. In DNA, the CDR3 is TGTGCCAGCAGGAGCCGGGGCCTAAATCAGCCCCAGCATTTT.

Note on this clone: A read error likely explains this, since a far larger clone differs by one base. A read error is likely, as this CDR3 ends without the conserved phenylalanine or tryptophan. This chain links TRBV15 with TRBJ1-2; D is perhaps TRBD1 (6 bases). The V end was cut by 0 bases, the J end by 1 base, with 9 bases between. Germline V gene sequence: CDR1 LNHNV, CDR2 YYDKDF (reference sequence). This CDR3 is 15 amino acids long. The DNA of the CDR3 is TGTGCCACCAGCAGAGAGACAGGAAATAACTATGGCTACACCTTA. It is translated as CATSRETGNNYGYTL.

V usage is TRBV6-1 and J usage is TRBJ1-5; 8 bases are shared with TRBD1. Germline-derived CDR1 and CDR2 are MNHNS and SASEGT. J lost 7 bases, V lost 1 base, and 9 bases had no gene match. This CDR3 is built from 16 residues. This CDR3 reads CASSEGRTGRWQPQHF. Here the CDR3 DNA reads TGTGCCAGCAGTGAAGGGAGGACAGGGAGGTGGCAGCCCCAGCATTTT.

The chain is built from TRBV5-1 and TRBJ2-2, with 10 positions matching TRBD2. The germline CDR1 and CDR2 sequences are SGHRS and YFSETQ. V shed 4 bases and J 0 bases; nucleotides not matched to a gene: 12. The CDR3 extends over 19 amino acids. CDR3 DNA: TGCGCCAGCAGCCCTACCAACCTAGCGGGAGTCGCGAACACCGGGGAGCTGTTTTTT. This encodes CASSPTNLAGVANTGELFF.

The chain combines TRBV2 with TRBJ1-4; 7 nucleotides align to TRBD1. Germline trimming cut 7 bases from V and 2 bases from J; bases unmatched to any gene: 4. The germline V gene encodes CDR1 SNHLY and CDR2 FYNNEI. The CDR3 runs 14 residues. The DNA for the CDR3 is TGTGCCAGCAAAGCGGGACAGACTAATGAAAAACTGTTTTTT. Its protein is CASKAGQTNEKLFF.

The chain uses TRBV5-6 and TRBJ2-3; 11 bases match TRBD2. The CDR3 is made up of 16 amino acids. The V segment lost 5 bases and the J segment 5 bases; nucleotides outside the gene matches: 10. Germline loops: CDR1 SGHDT, CDR2 YYEEEE. The CDR3 nucleotides are TGTGCCAGCAGACCACCGGGACTAGCGGTGGAAGATACGCAGTATTTT. Encoded protein: CASRPPGLAVEDTQYF.

The V call is TRBV7-8, the J call TRBJ2-5, with D possibly matching TRBD1 (5 bases). Looked up from germline, CDR1 is SGHVS and CDR2 is FQNEAQ. Trimming removed 5 bases from V and 3 bases from J, with 13 bases in between. The CDR3 extends over 14 amino acids. The CDR3 coding sequence is TGTGCCAGCAGCAAAAGGGGCGCTGAAGAGACCCAGTACTTC. Protein sequence: CASSKRGAEETQYF. The full variable domain, its missing parts supplied by reference TRBV7-8 and TRBJ2-5, is GAGVSQSPRYKVAKRGQDVALRCDPISGHVSLFWYQQALGQGPEFLTYFQNEAQLDKSGLPSDRFFAERPEGSVSTLKIQRTQQEDSAVYLCASSKRGAEETQYFGPGTRLLVL.

The chain uses TRBV5-1 and TRBJ1-1, with D uncertain. V gave up 2 bases and J gave up 4 bases, with 12 bases separating them. CDR1 and CDR2 from the germline V gene are SGHRS and YFSETQ. The CDR3 runs 14 residues. As DNA, the CDR3 is TGCGCCAGCAGCTTAGAGACAACGGGCACTGAAGCTTTCTTT. It codes for CASSLETTGTEAFF.

In its sample, this clone was seen a few times. A much larger clone differs by one base, so this may be a read error. The chain has TRBV6-1 and TRBJ2-3; 7 bases match TRBD2. The germline V gene has CDR1 MNHNS and CDR2 SASEGT. The length of the CDR3 is 14 residues. The V segment lost 3 bases and the J segment 0 bases; nucleotides outside the gene matches: 0. The CDR3 loop reads CASSDSGSTDTQYF. CDR3 in DNA: TGTGCCAGCAGTGATAGCGGGAGCACAGATACGCAGTATTTT.

V gene TRBV10-2 combines with J gene TRBJ2-7, with 8 bases matching TRBD1. The CDR3 runs 13 residues. J lost 4 bases, V lost 7 bases, and 6 bases had no gene match. Germline V gene lookup returns CDR1 WSHSY and CDR2 SAAADI. CDR3 bases: TGCGCCAGCAACTACGGACAGGGATACGAGCAGTACTTC. This codes for CASNYGQGYEQYF.

As concerns this clone: A far larger clone is only one base removed, so a read error is likely. In the same sample, other DNA sequences code for this CDR3. The chain combines TRBV19 with TRBJ1-2; TRBD1 agrees at 8 bases. The CDR3 spans 15 residues. Germline lookup yields CDR1 LNHDA and CDR2 SQIVND (reference sequence). The CDR3 bases are TGCGCCAGTAGTATCGGGACAGGAGCTAACTATGGCTACACCTTC. This gives the protein CASSIGTGANYGYTF.

The J gene is TRBJ2-3, the V gene TRBV5-1; TRBD1 aligns across 8 bases. Trimming at V came to 4 bases and at J to 2 bases, leaving 6 bases not matched to a gene. Germline CDR1 is SGHRS and CDR2 is YFSETQ. The CDR3 is 15 amino acids. CDR3 residues: CASSTATGVTDTQYF. In DNA, the CDR3 is TGCGCCAGCAGCACAGCGACAGGGGTCACAGATACGCAGTATTTT.

This clone has only a few counts. The V gene is TRBV28, the J gene TRBJ1-2; D perhaps matches TRBD1 (5 bases). CDR3 length: 17 residues. The V end was cut by 6 bases, the J end by 1 base, with 21 bases between. CDR1 MDHEN and CDR2 SYDVKM come from the germline V gene. CDR3: CASSHGGADPNNYGYTF. In DNA, the CDR3 is TGTGCCAGCAGCCATGGAGGGGCCGATCCAAATAACTATGGCTACACCTTC.

This sequence joins TRBV11-2 and TRBJ2-7; D tentatively reads TRBD1 or TRBD2 (5 bases each). Germline lookup yields CDR1 SGHAT and CDR2 FQNNGV. The CDR3 is 17 amino acids. The V gene lost 5 bases and the J gene lost 7 bases, with 27 bases spanning the gap. Here the CDR3 reads CASSPAGIRHSSGEQYF. CDR3 coding DNA: TGTGCCAGCAGCCCGGCCGGGATCCGTCACTCCTCAGGGGAGCAGTACTTC.

A note on this clone: The CDR3 does not close with the conserved phenylalanine or tryptophan, likely indicating a read error. V is TRBV5-1 and J is TRBJ1-2; 9 bases fit TRBD1. CDR3 length equals 16 residues. The ends lost 4 bases at V and 8 bases at J; junction bases unmatched: 15. CDR1 and CDR2 (germline): SGHRS, YFSETQ. This CDR3 is CASSENTGTGQKGYTC. CDR3 nucleotides: TGCGCCAGCAGCGAGAATACTGGGACAGGGCAAAAGGGCTACACCTGC.